Below are 27 T cell receptor beta chains sequenced from a single sample in a study of T cell responses to AZD1222 COVID-19 vaccine (dated by TCRdb to the early 2020s). Interpreted using the paper, the time point label stands for: about 28 days (+/-7) after the second vaccine dose. The method behind the library was the immunoSEQ multiplex PCR assay. This immuneACCESS table, as held by TCRdb, lists in-frame sequences with V and J called but not all clones. Of the missing ones, under half trace to an unresolved V gene in checked studies; the others have no known cause. For this sample there are approximately 120,000 clones; more than 80% appear just once. The ten largest make up 4.4% of the sample. The sample in question was peripheral blood, obtained 28 days after the second AZD1222 dose. The receptors derive from an adult who received the AZD1222 COVID-19 vaccine.

The chain couples TRBV10-3 to TRBJ1-6, with D maybe TRBD1 (5 bases). The CDR3 is made up of 14 amino acids. Trimming stripped 10 bases from V and 8 bases from J, with 18 bases between. Germline CDR1 and CDR2: ENHRY and SYGVKD. CDR3 nucleotide sequence: TGTGCCACCCTAACCGGGACGGATGATTCACCCCTCCACTTT. This translates into CATLTGTDDSPLHF.

This chain joins TRBV19 and TRBJ1-5; D remains unclear. The CDR3 is 13 amino acids. V lost 6 bases, J lost 5 bases, and 11 bases lay in between. Germline V gene lookup returns CDR1 LNHDA and CDR2 SQIVND (reference sequence). CDR3 loop: CASSPGRYQPQHF. In nucleotides, the CDR3 is TGTGCCAGTAGCCCGGGCCGATATCAGCCCCAGCATTTT.

The CDR3 is CATSEGQWYGYTF. CDR3 nucleotide sequence: TGTGCCACCAGCGAGGGACAGTGGTATGGCTACACCTTC. The chain joins TRBV24-1 to TRBJ1-2; 7 nucleotides match TRBD1. This CDR3 comprises 13 residues. V shed 7 bases, J shed 5 bases, and the junction held 6 bases outside the gene matches. Looked up from germline, CDR1 is KGHDR and CDR2 is SFDVKD.

Turning to this clone: Within the sample, other DNA sequences also encode this same CDR3. The rearrangement links TRBV10-3 to TRBJ1-1; TRBD1 is a possible D gene (5 bases). CDR1 ENHRY and CDR2 SYGVKD come from the germline V gene. CDR3 size: 12 residues. V lost 6 bases and J 2 bases, leaving 7 bases between the germline ends. The CDR3 bases are TGTGCCATCAGGGGGGGTAACACTGAAGCTTTCTTT. Amino acid sequence: CAIRGGNTEAFF.

J is TRBJ2-1 and V is TRBV10-2, with 12 bases fitting TRBD2. The CDR3 runs 16 residues. V gave up 6 bases and J gave up 5 bases; unmatched junction bases: 8. Germline V gene lookup returns CDR1 WSHSY and CDR2 SAAADI. CDR3 sequence: CASRKTSGGQDNEQFF. The CDR3 DNA sequence: TGCGCCAGCAGAAAGACTAGCGGGGGCCAAGACAATGAGCAGTTCTTC.

J is TRBJ2-2 and V is TRBV2; D ambiguous. V was cut by 4 bases and J by 1 base, with 7 bases left in between. The CDR3 spans 14 residues. Germline CDR1 reads SNHLY; CDR2 reads FYNNEI. The CDR3 nucleotides read TGTGCCAGCAGTGTATCTGAGAACACCGGGGAGCTGTTTTTT. It translates to CASSVSENTGELFF. Full variable domain (missing parts from reference TRBV2 and TRBJ2-2): EPEVTQTPSHQVTQMGQEVILRCVPISNHLYFYWYRQILGQKVEFLVSFYNNEISEKSEIFDDQFSVERPDGSNFTLKIRSTKLEDSAMYFCASSVSENTGELFFGEGSRLTVL.

The V and J genes are TRBV30 and TRBJ2-3, with D perhaps assigned TRBD1 or TRBD2 (5 bases each). Looked up from germline, CDR1 is GTSNPN and CDR2 is SVGIG (reference sequence). This CDR3 spans 14 amino acids. V was trimmed by 1 base and J by 1 base, leaving 9 bases between them. The CDR3 sequence: CAWSAGSGTDTQYF. CDR3 DNA sequence: TGTGCCTGGAGTGCAGGGAGCGGCACAGATACGCAGTATTTT.

The rearrangement joins TRBV6-5 to TRBJ2-2, with D possibly matching TRBD2 (5 bases). The germline V gene encodes CDR1 MNHEY and CDR2 SVGAGI. The CDR3 loop spans 13 amino acids. Trimming cost V 8 bases and J 5 bases, with 12 bases left between them. CDR3 amino acids: CASVATSTGELFF. The CDR3 DNA reads as TGTGCCAGCGTCGCCACTAGTACCGGGGAGCTGTTTTTT.

This rearrangement joins TRBV27 to TRBJ2-7; possibly TRBD1 for D (6 bases). Germline V lookup: CDR1 MNHEY, CDR2 SMNVEV (reference sequence). V dropped 8 bases and J dropped 2 bases, with 16 bases sitting between them. The CDR3 has 14 residues. The CDR3 bases are TGTGCCAGCGGATTTGAGACAGGAACCTACGAGCAGTACTTC. Amino acid sequence: CASGFETGTYEQYF.

This clone was counted a single time. The chain links TRBV18 to TRBJ1-2, with D possibly matching TRBD1 (5 bases). Per the germline V gene, CDR1 is KGHSH and CDR2 is LQKENI. This CDR3 has 16 residues. V shed 2 bases and J shed 3 bases, with 16 bases lying between them. Written as DNA, the CDR3 is TGTGCCAGCTCACCAGGGCCAGGAGGCAGGGACTATGGCTACACCTTC. It is translated as CASSPGPGGRDYGYTF.

The gene calls are TRBV5-4 and TRBJ1-2; 10 positions agree with TRBD1. The CDR3 contains 15 residues. J was trimmed by 6 bases and V by 5 bases; bases with no gene match: 10. CDR1 is SGHNT, CDR2 YYREEE, per germline (reference sequence). CDR3 DNA: TGTGCCAGCAGTTTCGTCGACAGGGGGCTAGATGGCTACACCTTC. It is translated as CASSFVDRGLDGYTF.

The chain has TRBV16 and TRBJ2-7, with TRBD1 as a possible D gene (5 bases). CDR1 is KGHSY, CDR2 FQNENV, per germline. Trimming removed 4 bases from V and 5 bases from J, with 9 bases in between. The CDR3 runs to 12 residues. The CDR3, as DNA: TGTGCCAGCAGCCCAACGACAGACGAGCAGTACTTC. Translating it yields CASSPTTDEQYF.

The chain has TRBV19 and TRBJ2-1; 10 bases line up with TRBD1. This CDR3 region has 16 residues. Germline CDR1 reads LNHDA; CDR2 reads SQIVND (reference sequence). J was trimmed by 7 bases and V by 5 bases; bases with no gene match: 11. The CDR3: CASSRSRQGALNEQFF. The CDR3 nucleotides read TGTGCCAGTAGTCGGTCCCGACAGGGGGCGTTGAATGAGCAGTTCTTC.

The J gene is TRBJ1-2, the V gene TRBV2, with 9 bases identical to TRBD1. The germline CDR1 and CDR2 sequences are SNHLY and FYNNEI. The CDR3 length is 14 residues. The V segment lost 7 bases and the J segment 5 bases; nucleotides outside the gene matches: 8. CDR3 loop: CASTPGQGIYGYTF. The CDR3 DNA follows: TGTGCCAGCACCCCGGGACAGGGAATATATGGCTACACCTTC.

The chain joins TRBV6-5 to TRBJ1-4; D might be TRBD1 (5 bases). The V and J ends lost 6 bases and 0 bases respectively, with 11 bases between them. The CDR3 has 15 residues. Looked up from germline, CDR1 is MNHEY and CDR2 is SVGAGI. The CDR3, as DNA: TGTGCCAGCAGCCGCATGACAGCAACTAATGAAAAACTGTTTTTT. It translates to CASSRMTATNEKLFF.

The V gene is TRBV19, the J gene TRBJ2-3; 9 positions agree with TRBD2. V was pared by 10 bases and J by 5 bases, with 10 bases of the junction left unmatched. CDR1 is LNHDA and CDR2 is SQIVND in the germline V gene (reference sequence). The CDR3 contains 14 residues. This chain's CDR3 is CAITRRGGGDTQYF. CDR3 DNA sequence: TGTGCCATCACAAGGCGGGGGGGCGGAGATACGCAGTATTTT.

The CDR3 region is CASSESGPDTIYF. CDR3 bases: TGTGCCAGCAGTGAATCTGGCCCGGACACCATATATTTT. The rearrangement joins TRBV25-1 to TRBJ1-3; unclear D gene. Trimming pared 1 base from V and 8 bases from J, leaving 9 bases between. CDR1 and CDR2 from the germline V gene are MGHDK and SYGVNS. The CDR3 totals 13 residues. Full variable domain (missing parts from reference TRBV25-1 and TRBJ1-3): EADIYQTPRYLVIGTGKKITLECSQTMGHDKMYWYQQDPGMELHLIHYSYGVNSTEKGDLSSESTVSRIRTEHFPLTLESARPSHTSQYLCASSESGPDTIYFGEGSWLTVV.

The chain employs TRBV19 and TRBJ1-5; D not certain. The V and J ends lost 0 bases and 2 bases respectively, with 5 bases between them. The CDR3 extends over 14 amino acids. Germline V lookup: CDR1 LNHDA, CDR2 SQIVND (reference sequence). CDR3 sequence: CASSIDKGNQPQHF. CDR3 nucleotide sequence: TGTGCCAGTAGTATAGATAAGGGCAATCAGCCCCAGCATTTT.

The chain's CDR3 is CASNQGGNYGYTF. In nucleotides, the CDR3 is TGCGCCAGCAACCAGGGGGGTAACTATGGCTACACCTTC. The chain recombines TRBV5-1 with TRBJ1-2; 7 positions match TRBD1. Per the germline V gene, CDR1 is SGHRS and CDR2 is YFSETQ. CDR3 length: 13 amino acids. Trimming removed 6 bases from V and 1 base from J; junction bases left unmatched: 3.

The chain has TRBV5-1 and TRBJ2-7; no definite D call. The CDR3 has 12 residues. Trimming shortened V by 5 bases and J by 3 bases, and 9 bases separated the two germline ends. Germline lookup yields CDR1 SGHRS and CDR2 YFSETQ. The CDR3 here is CASRTESYEQYF. The CDR3 DNA follows: TGCGCCAGCAGAACAGAGAGCTACGAGCAGTACTTC.

V gene TRBV9 combines with J gene TRBJ1-2, with a possible D match to TRBD1 (6 bases). From germline, CDR1 is SGDLS and CDR2 YYNGEE. The CDR3 contains 15 residues. V lost 3 bases to trimming and J lost 2 bases, with 14 bases between them. The chain's CDR3 is CASSATGTPNYGYTF. DNA for the CDR3: TGTGCCAGCAGCGCAACCGGGACACCCAACTATGGCTACACCTTC.

The chain employs TRBV20-1 and TRBJ1-1; D unclear. This CDR3 contains 11 residues. Trimming left V 4 bases short and J 9 bases short, with 12 bases between. Germline lookup yields CDR1 DFQATT and CDR2 SNEGSKA (reference sequence). The CDR3 loop is CSATLAFQAFF. The CDR3 bases are TGCAGTGCTACATTAGCTTTTCAAGCTTTCTTT.

This chain connects TRBV9 to TRBJ1-1, with TRBD1 matching 10 bases. The CDR3 spans 16 residues. V dropped 4 bases and J dropped 5; count of bases not matched to a gene: 11. Germline V CDR1 and CDR2: SGDLS, YYNGEE. The CDR3 protein is CASSSTGTGVWTEAFF. In DNA, the CDR3 is TGTGCCAGCAGCTCAACCGGGACAGGGGTGTGGACTGAAGCTTTCTTT.

This chain links TRBV5-1 with TRBJ2-5; D might be TRBD1 (6 bases). This CDR3 has 15 residues. Germline loops: CDR1 SGHRS, CDR2 YFSETQ. V gave up 2 bases and J gave up 1 base, with 12 bases separating them. The DNA of the CDR3 is TGCGCCAGCAGCTTCATACAGGGCCCCCAAGAGACCCAGTACTTC. This gives the protein CASSFIQGPQETQYF.

The V and J genes are TRBV3-1 (or the pseudogene TRBV3-2) and TRBJ2-5; D is tentatively TRBD1 or TRBD2 (6 bases each). The CDR3 contains 14 residues. The germline V and J ends were trimmed by 6 bases and 2 bases, with 13 bases remaining between them. The germline V gene has CDR1 LGHDT and CDR2 YNNKEL (reference sequence). This CDR3 is CASRMQGTQETQYF. In nucleotides, the CDR3 is TGTGCCAGCAGGATGCAGGGGACTCAAGAGACCCAGTACTTC.

J is TRBJ1-1 and V is TRBV29-1; TRBD1 matches at 7 bases. J gave up 4 bases and V 4 bases, and 6 bases lay outside the gene matches. The CDR3 consists of 13 residues. Germline values: CDR1 SQVTM, CDR2 ANQGSEA. The CDR3 loop is CSVVTGWGTEAFF. The CDR3 region has the DNA TGCAGCGTTGTGACAGGGTGGGGCACTGAAGCTTTCTTT.

The CDR3 coding sequence is TGTGCCAGCAGCTTTGAGGGGAGTGCATCACCCCTCCACTTT. This codes for CASSFEGSASPLHF. V gene TRBV11-2 combines with J gene TRBJ1-6; TRBD1 is a possible D gene (5 bases). The germline CDR1 and CDR2 sequences are SGHAT and FQNNGV. V dropped 3 bases and J dropped 10 bases, with 13 bases sitting between them. The CDR3 totals 14 residues.